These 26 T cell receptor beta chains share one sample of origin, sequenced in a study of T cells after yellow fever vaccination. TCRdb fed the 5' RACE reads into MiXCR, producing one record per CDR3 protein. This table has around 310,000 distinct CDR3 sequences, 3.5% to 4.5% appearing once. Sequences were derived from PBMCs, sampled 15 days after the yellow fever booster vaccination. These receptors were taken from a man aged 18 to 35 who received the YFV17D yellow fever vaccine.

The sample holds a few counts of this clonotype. In nucleotides, the CDR3 is TGTGCCAGCAGCCGAAGGAGGACAGCTGGGGCCAACGTCCTGACTTTC. This gives the protein CASSRRRTAGANVLTF. The chain has TRBV7-2 and TRBJ2-6; tentatively, D is TRBD1 (6 bases). The CDR3 loop spans 16 amino acids. With 5 bases removed from V and 2 bases from J, the gap between germline ends came to 13 bases. Germline V gives CDR1 SGHTA, CDR2 FQGNSA.

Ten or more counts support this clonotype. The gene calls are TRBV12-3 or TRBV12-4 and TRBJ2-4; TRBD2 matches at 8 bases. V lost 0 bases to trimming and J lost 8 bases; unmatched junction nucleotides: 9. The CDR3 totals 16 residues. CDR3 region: CASSLALGGGTDIQYF. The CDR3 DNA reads TGTGCCAGCAGTTTAGCGCTGGGCGGGGGGACGGACATTCAGTACTTC.

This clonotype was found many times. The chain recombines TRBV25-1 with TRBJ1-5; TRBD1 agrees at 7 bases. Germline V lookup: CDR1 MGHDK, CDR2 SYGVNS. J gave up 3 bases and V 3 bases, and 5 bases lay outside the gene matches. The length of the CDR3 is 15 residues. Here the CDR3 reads CASSEQQGNNQPQHF. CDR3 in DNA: TGTGCCAGCAGTGAGCAACAGGGGAACAATCAGCCCCAGCATTTT.

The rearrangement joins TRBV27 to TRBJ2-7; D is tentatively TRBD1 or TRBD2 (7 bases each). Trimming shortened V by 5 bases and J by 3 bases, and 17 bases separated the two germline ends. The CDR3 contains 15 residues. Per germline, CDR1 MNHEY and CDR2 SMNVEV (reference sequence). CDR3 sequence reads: CASSQAGQSDYEQYF. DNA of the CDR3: TGTGCCAGCAGTCAAGCGGGACAGTCCGACTACGAGCAGTACTTC.

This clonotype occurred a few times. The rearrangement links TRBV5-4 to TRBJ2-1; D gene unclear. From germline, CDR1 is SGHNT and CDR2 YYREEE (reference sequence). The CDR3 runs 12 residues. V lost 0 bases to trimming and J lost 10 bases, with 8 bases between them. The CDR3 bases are TGTGCCAGCAGCTTGGGCCAGAGCGAGCAGTTCTTC. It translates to CASSLGQSEQFF. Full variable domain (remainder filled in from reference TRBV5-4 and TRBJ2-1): ETGVTQSPTHLIKTRGQQVTLRCSSQSGHNTVSWYQQALGQGPQFIFQYYREEENGRGNFPPRFSGLQFPNYSSELNVNALELDDSALYLCASSLGQSEQFFGPGTRLTVL.

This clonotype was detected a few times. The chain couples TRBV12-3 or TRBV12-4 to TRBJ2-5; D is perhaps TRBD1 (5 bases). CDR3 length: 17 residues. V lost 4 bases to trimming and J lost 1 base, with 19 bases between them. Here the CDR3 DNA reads TGTGCCAGCAGTTCTCAAGAAATATACAGGACCCAAGAGACCCAGTACTTC. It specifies CASSSQEIYRTQETQYF.

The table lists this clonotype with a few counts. The CDR3 sequence: CASGPRDSFMNTEAFF. The CDR3 bases are TGTGCCAGTGGACCCCGGGACAGCTTCATGAACACTGAAGCTTTCTTT. The J gene is TRBJ1-1, the V gene TRBV19; 7 bases are shared with TRBD1. With 8 bases clipped from V and 0 bases from J, the junction kept 12 bases outside the gene matches. The CDR3 is 16 residues long. Germline CDR1 is LNHDA and CDR2 is SQIVND (reference sequence).

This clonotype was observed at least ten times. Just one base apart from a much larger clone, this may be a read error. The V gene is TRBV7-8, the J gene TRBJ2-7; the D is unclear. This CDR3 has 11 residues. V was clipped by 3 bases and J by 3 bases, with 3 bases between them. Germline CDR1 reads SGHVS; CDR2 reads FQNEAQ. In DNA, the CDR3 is TGTGCCAGCAGCTTTCGCTACGAGCAGTACTTC. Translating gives CASSFRYEQYF. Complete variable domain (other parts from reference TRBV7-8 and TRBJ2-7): GAGVSQSPRYKVAKRGQDVALRCDPISGHVSLFWYQQALGQGPEFLTYFQNEAQLDKSGLPSDRFFAERPEGSVSTLKIQRTQQEDSAVYLCASSFRYEQYFGPGTRLTVT.

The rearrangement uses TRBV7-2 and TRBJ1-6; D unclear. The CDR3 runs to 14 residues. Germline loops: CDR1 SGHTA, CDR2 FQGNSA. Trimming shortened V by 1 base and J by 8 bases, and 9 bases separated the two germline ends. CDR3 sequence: CASSLVADDSPLHF. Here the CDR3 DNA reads TGTGCCAGCAGCTTAGTGGCAGATGATTCACCCCTCCACTTT.

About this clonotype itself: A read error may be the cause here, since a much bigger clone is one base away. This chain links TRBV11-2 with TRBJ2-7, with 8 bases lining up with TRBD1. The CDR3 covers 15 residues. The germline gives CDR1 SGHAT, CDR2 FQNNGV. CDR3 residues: CASSFGITGGYEEYV. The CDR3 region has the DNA TGTGCCAGCAGCTTTGGGATTACAGGGGGTTACGAGGAGTACGTC.

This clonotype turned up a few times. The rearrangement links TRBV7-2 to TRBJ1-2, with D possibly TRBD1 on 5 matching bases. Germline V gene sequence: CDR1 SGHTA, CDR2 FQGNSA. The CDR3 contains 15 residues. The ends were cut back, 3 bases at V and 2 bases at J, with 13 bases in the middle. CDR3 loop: CASSFGGNYNYGYTF. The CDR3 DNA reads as TGTGCCAGCAGCTTTGGGGGGAACTACAACTATGGCTACACCTTC. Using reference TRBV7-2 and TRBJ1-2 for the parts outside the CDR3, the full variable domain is GAGVSQSPSNKVTEKGKDVELRCDPISGHTALYWYRQSLGQGLEFLIYFQGNSAPDKSGLPSDRFSAERTGGSVSTLTIQRTQQEDSAVYLCASSFGGNYNYGYTFGSGTRLTVV.

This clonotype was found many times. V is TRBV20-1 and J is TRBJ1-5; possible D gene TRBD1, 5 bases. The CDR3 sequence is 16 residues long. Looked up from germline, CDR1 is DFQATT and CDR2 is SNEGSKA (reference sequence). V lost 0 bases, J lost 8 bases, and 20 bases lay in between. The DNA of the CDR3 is TGCAGTGCTAGAGATTTAGGGGCCGGGGTTAAGGAGCCCCAGCATTTT. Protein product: CSARDLGAGVKEPQHF.

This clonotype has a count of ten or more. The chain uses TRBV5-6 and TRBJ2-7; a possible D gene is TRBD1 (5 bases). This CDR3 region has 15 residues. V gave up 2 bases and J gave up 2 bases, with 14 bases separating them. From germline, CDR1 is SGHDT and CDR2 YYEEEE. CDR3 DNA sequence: TGTGCCAGCAGCTTCGGCGCAGGGAATCCCTACGAGCAGTACGTC. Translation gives CASSFGAGNPYEQYV.

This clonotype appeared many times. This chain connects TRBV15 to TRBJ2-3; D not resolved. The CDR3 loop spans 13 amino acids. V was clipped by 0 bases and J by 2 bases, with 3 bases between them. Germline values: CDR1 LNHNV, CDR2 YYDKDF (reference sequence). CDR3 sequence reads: CATSRDHTDTQYF. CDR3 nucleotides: TGTGCCACCAGCAGAGATCACACAGATACGCAGTATTTT. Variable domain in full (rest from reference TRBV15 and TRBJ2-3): DAMVIQNPRYQVTQFGKPVTLSCSQTLNHNVMYWYQQKSSQAPKLLFHYYDKDFNNEADTPDNFQSRRPNTSFCFLDIRSPGLGDTAMYLCATSRDHTDTQYFGPGTRLTVL.

The CDR3 sequence is CASSERGQAVETQYF. The CDR3 DNA is TGTGCCAGCAGTGAGAGGGGGCAGGCGGTGGAGACCCAGTACTTC. The chain uses TRBV2 and TRBJ2-5; the match to TRBD1 covers 7 bases. Looked up from germline, CDR1 is SNHLY and CDR2 is FYNNEI. The V and J ends lost 3 bases and 5 bases, in that order; junction bases with no gene match: 9. The CDR3 contains 15 residues.

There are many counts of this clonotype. CDR3 protein: CASSLLGAGETQYF. CDR3 DNA: TGCGCCAGCAGCTTGTTGGGGGCCGGGGAGACCCAGTACTTC. This rearrangement joins TRBV5-1 to TRBJ2-5; TRBD1 is a possible D gene (6 bases). Germline V gene sequence: CDR1 SGHRS, CDR2 YFSETQ. This CDR3 contains 14 residues. Between the trimmed V and J ends, which lost 1 base and 5 bases, there was a span of 12 bases.

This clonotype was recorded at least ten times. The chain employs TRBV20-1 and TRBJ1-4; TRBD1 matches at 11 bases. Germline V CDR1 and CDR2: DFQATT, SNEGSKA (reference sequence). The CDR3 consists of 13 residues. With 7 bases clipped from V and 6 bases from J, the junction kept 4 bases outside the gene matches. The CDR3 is CSGRDRGYEKLFF. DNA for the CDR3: TGCAGTGGTAGGGACAGGGGGTATGAAAAACTGTTTTTT.

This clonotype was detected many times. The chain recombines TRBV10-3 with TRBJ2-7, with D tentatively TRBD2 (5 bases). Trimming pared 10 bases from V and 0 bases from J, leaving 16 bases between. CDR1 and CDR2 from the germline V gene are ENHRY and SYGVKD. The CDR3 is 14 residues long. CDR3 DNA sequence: TGTGCCACCCGGGGTGGGTCGGGCTCCTACGAGCAGTACGTC. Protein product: CATRGGSGSYEQYV.

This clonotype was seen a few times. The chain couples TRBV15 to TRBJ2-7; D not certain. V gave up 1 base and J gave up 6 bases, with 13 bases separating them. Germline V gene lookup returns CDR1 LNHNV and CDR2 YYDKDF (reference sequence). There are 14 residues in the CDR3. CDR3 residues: CATSRGDRLTEQYV. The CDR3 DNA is TGTGCCACCAGCAGAGGTGACCGCCTTACCGAGCAGTACGTC.

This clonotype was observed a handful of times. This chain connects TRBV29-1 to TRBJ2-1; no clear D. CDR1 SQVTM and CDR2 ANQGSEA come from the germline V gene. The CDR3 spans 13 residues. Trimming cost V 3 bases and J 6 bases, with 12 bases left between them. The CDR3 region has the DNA TGCAGCGTTGAGCTCCGGTATATCAATGAGCAGTTCTTC. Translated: CSVELRYINEQFF.

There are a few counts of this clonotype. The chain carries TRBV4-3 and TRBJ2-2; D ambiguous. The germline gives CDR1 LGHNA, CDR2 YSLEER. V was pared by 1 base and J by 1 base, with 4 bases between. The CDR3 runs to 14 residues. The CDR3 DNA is TGCGCCAGCAGCCAAGCGGAGAACACCGGGGAGCTGTTTTTT. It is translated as CASSQAENTGELFF.

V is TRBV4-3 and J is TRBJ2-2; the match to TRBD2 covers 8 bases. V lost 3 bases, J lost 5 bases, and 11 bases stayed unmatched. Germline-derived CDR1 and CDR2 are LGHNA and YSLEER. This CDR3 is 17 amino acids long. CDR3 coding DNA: TGCGCCAGCAGCCATACTTTCCGGGGGGGATCTACCGGGGAGCTGTTTTTT. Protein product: CASSHTFRGGSTGELFF.

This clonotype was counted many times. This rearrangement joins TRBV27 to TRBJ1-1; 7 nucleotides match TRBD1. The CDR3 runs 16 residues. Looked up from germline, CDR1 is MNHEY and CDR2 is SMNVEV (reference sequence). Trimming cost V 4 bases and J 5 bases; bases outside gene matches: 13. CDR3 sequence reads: CASSSTGAGGPTEAFF. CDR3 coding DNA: TGTGCCAGCAGTTCAACAGGGGCGGGGGGGCCTACTGAAGCTTTCTTT.

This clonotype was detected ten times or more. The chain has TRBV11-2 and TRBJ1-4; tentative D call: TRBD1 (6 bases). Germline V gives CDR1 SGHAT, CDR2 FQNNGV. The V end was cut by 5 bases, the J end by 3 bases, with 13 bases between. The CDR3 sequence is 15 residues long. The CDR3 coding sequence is TGTGCCAGCAGCCGAATGGGGGCCTCTAATGAAAAACTGTTTTTT. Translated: CASSRMGASNEKLFF.

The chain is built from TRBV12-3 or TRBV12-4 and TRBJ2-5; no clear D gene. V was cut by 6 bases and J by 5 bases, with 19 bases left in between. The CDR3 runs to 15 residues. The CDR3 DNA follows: TGTGCCAGCAGCCAAGTAGACTCGTCCGTGGAGACCCAGTACTTC. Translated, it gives CASSQVDSSVETQYF.

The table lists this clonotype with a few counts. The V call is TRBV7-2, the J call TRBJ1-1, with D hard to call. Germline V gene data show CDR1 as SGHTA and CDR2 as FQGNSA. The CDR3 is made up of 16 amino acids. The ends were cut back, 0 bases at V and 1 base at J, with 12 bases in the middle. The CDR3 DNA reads TGTGCCAGCAGCTTAGCGTTAACATGGGGGAACACTGAAGCTTTCTTT. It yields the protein CASSLALTWGNTEAFF.